This T cell receptor (beta chain) was recovered during a study of OX40 agonist ivuxolimab in advanced cancers. The study in broad terms: Ivuxolimab was a fully human IgG2 agonistic monoclonal antibody targeting the costimulatory receptor OX40 (CD134). Intravenous ivuxolimab was administered to patients every 2 weeks at six dose levels: 0.01, 0.1, 0.3, 1.5, 3 and 10 mg/kg. Of the approximately 54 patients in dose escalation, 19 had hepatocellular carcinoma, approximately 15 had melanoma, 9 had renal cell carcinoma and 9 had head and neck cancer. In the dose-escalation cohort, 75% to 90% of patients were male, and the mean age was roughly 60 years with a range of roughly 20 to 79. Prior anti-PD-1, anti-PD-L1 or anti-CTLA-4 therapy was permitted, and 35% to 40% of dose-escalation patients had received checkpoint inhibitors. Three dose-escalation patients achieved partial responses, one with hepatocellular carcinoma and two with cutaneous melanoma. The point of sequencing TCRbeta in the periphery was to test whether ivuxolimab changed TCR sequence diversity and drove clonal T-cell expansion. The paper covers the monotherapy dose-escalation part of the phase I ivuxolimab trial, which included N ≈ 54 patients. Here is what the overall study found, with its caveats: In partial responders in the 0.1-3.0 mg/kg groups, normalized peripheral clonal expansion was found to be among the lowest, especially among CD8+ T cells. The antigen specificity of the peripheral T cells that underwent clonal expansion was not determined. Clonal expansion of both CD4+ and CD8+ blood T cells was observed from baseline to week 6 at doses 0.1 to 3.0 mg/kg. On average, CD8+ T cells showed more expanded clones than CD4+ T cells after ivuxolimab. Low levels of normalized T-cell clonal expansion were also seen in some patients who did not respond.

For sequencing of the TCRbeta CDR3 region, genomic DNA was extracted from the sorted cells. The immunoSEQ Assay was used for sequencing of TCRbeta CDR3 regions. The table was pulled from immuneACCESS by TCRdb, which kept in-frame rearrangements only. Such tables lose some clones; where checked, under half of the loss comes from unresolved V genes, and the rest has no known cause. The sample contains some 72,000 clones, 92% of them found a single time. Clones ranked in the top ten supply approximately 0.5% of the sample. With respect to this clone: Its antigen is currently not known. Base qualities are not at hand, and no much larger clone is one base apart.

Patients with autoimmune disease history or receiving systemic immunosuppression were excluded from the trial. Peripheral blood for TCR sequencing was collected from all dose cohorts at baseline, on cycle 4 day 1, and on cycle 7 day 1. The samples were taken from a phase I, first-in-human, multicenter, open-label dose-escalation trial of ivuxolimab. The trial enrolled adults with locally advanced or metastatic head and neck squamous cell, hepatocellular, melanoma or renal cell carcinoma. CD4+ and CD8+ T cells were sorted separately from peripheral blood before TCR sequencing. From the germline V gene (reference sequence), CDR1 is LNHDA and CDR2 is SQIVND. Its CDR3 holds 15 amino acids, cysteine through phenylalanine. Solely the CDR3 DNA is kept, with 45 bases framed from the first base. From V the trimming removes 7 bases and from J it removes 3 bases, while the gene matches leave 5 bases of the junction unaccounted for.

Sample: CD4+ or CD8+ T cells sorted from blood, taken in a trial of the OX40 agonist ivuxolimab. The source of this sequence is an adult with an advanced solid tumor such as melanoma, head and neck, liver or kidney cancer. The rearrangement joined TRBV19 to TRBJ2-1, with TRBD2 identical over 11 junction bases. The CDR3 region has the sequence CASMTSGNRYNEQFF. The nucleotide sequence reads TGTGCCAGTATGACTAGCGGGAACCGCTACAATGAGCAGTTCTTC.